This TCR beta chain was obtained from a study of cytomegalovirus exposure and HLA in healthy donors. Trimming removed 3 bases at V and 4 bases at J, with 12 bases between. This CDR3 comprises 14 residues. Germline CDR1 LNHDA, CDR2 SQIVND (reference sequence). In the case of this clone: The antigen is unknown.

The PCR made use of 60 Vbeta and 13 Jbeta primers. Only in-frame clones appear in the TCRdb table, and some are missing; sequencing was by immunoSEQ multiplex PCR. The sample holds about 180,000 clones, over 65% seen once. Study results and caveats: One later analysis reportedly identified an Asian-associated ancestry cluster that showed fewer N-insertions than the approximately 700-donor mean. HLA alleles showed associations with some 17,000 TCR beta sequences in a later analysis, at a 0.05 false discovery rate. TCR beta sequences reportedly predicted the HLA-A and HLA-B alleles of most subjects accurately.

The source is a woman aged 55-75 years in good health and CMV-seropositive. This chain joins TRBV19 and TRBJ1-1; TRBD1 might be the D (5 bases). Input material: PBMCs. The DNA of the CDR3 is TGTGCCAGTAGTATTACTGGGGGAGGCACTGAAGCTTTCTTT. It is translated as CASSITGGGTEAFF.